This TCR beta chain was found in a study of cytomegalovirus exposure and HLA in healthy donors. Study results and limitations: Many donors carried some public TCRs, although rarity characterized most TCR sequences. Immune exposure data for these donors was limited to CMV serostatus.

The PCR used 60 Vbeta and 13 Jbeta primers. Generated by immunoSEQ multiplex PCR, the TCRdb table keeps only in-frame clones and is missing some. Among some 250,000 clones listed, 82% were seen once. Turning to this clone: Its antigen is still unknown.

Germline V gene lookup returns CDR1 SEHNR and CDR2 FQNEAQ (reference sequence). There are 15 residues in the CDR3. Trimming shortened V by 4 bases and J by 7 bases, and 14 bases separated the two germline ends. The genes are TRBV7-9 and TRBJ1-6; possibly TRBD1 for D (5 bases). Sequences were obtained from PBMCs. The TCR comes from a woman aged 40 to 49 in good health and CMV-seropositive. CDR3 nucleotide sequence: TGTGCCAGCAGCTCAAATGGTCAGGGAAATTCACCCCTCCACTTT. This codes for CASSSNGQGNSPLHF.